This entry describes one T cell receptor beta chain. The J segment lost 2 bases and the V segment lost 5 bases, leaving 7 bases of the junction unmatched. The CDR3 is 15 amino acids. The germline V gene has CDR1 SGHTA and CDR2 FQGNSA. The sample is drawn from a study of blood T cells in healthy people across ages. PCR was performed a second time for roughly 7 to 11 cycles using a sample-barcoded 5' primer and a J-beta primer mix. Via MiXCR, TCRdb re-called the 5' RACE reads, giving one row per CDR3 protein. The repertoire includes fewer than 900,000 distinct CDR3 sequences, around 36% of them detected once, and roughly 13% sits in the top ten.

Sequenced sample: blood. This sequence joins TRBV7-2 and TRBJ2-3; 7 nucleotides align to TRBD2. The TCR comes from a man younger than 35 in good health. DNA of the CDR3: TGTGCCAGCAGCACAGTCGGGGGGTCCACAGATACGCAGTATTTT. Translating it yields CASSTVGGSTDTQYF.